Below, 16 T cell receptor beta chains from the same sample are listed, as sequenced in a study of blood T cell repertoires in COVID-19. Assay used: immunoSEQ multiplex PCR; TCRdb lists only in-frame clones, some missing. Among 350,000 to 450,000 clones listed, roughly 90% were seen once. Sample: peripheral blood. These receptors all come from a man in his forties with acute or convalescent COVID-19.

The chain has TRBV6-1 and TRBJ2-3, with 9 bases lining up with TRBD2. V lost 3 bases, J lost 5 bases, and 3 bases stayed unmatched. CDR1 is MNHNS, CDR2 SASEGT, per germline. The CDR3 consists of 14 residues. The CDR3 coding sequence is TGTGCCAGCAGTGAGACGACTAGCGGAGATACGCAGTATTTT. This gives the protein CASSETTSGDTQYF.

A note on this clone: The limits of the CDR3 on the DNA are not certain, so only TCRdb's listed CDR3 is given. V gene TRBV21-1 combines with J gene TRBJ2-3; whether TRBD1, the table's D call, matches the DNA was not checked. TRBV21-1 is a documented pseudogene. The CDR3 sequence runs 22 residues, both termini included. CDR3 residues: CASSKGGEFTDTQYFGPGTQYF.

The chain couples TRBV7-3 to TRBJ2-5; tentative D call: TRBD2 (5 bases). Germline V CDR1 and CDR2: SGHTA, FQGTGA. The V end lost 5 bases, the J end lost 5 bases, and 9 bases lay between the germline ends. This CDR3 is built from 12 residues. CDR3 region: CASSRGRETQYF. As DNA, the CDR3 is TGTGCCAGCAGCCGCGGGCGGGAGACCCAGTACTTC. The variable domain in full, with the rest retrieved from reference TRBV7-3 and TRBJ2-5, is GAGVSQTPSNKVTEKGKYVELRCDPISGHTALYWYRQSLGQGPEFLIYFQGTGAADDSGLPNDRFFAVRPEGSVSTLKIQRTERGDSAVYLCASSRGRETQYFGPGTRLLVL.

The chain is built from TRBV11-2 and TRBJ2-3; 8 bases fit TRBD2. The germline CDR1 and CDR2 sequences are SGHAT and FQNNGV. The length of the CDR3 is 14 residues. The J segment lost 9 bases and the V segment lost 1 base, leaving 6 bases of the junction unmatched. As DNA, the CDR3 is TGTGCCAGCAGCTTAGGATCCACGGGGGGGACGCAGTATTTT. It encodes CASSLGSTGGTQYF.

The chain carries TRBV27 and TRBJ1-1; TRBD1 might be the D (5 bases). Germline CDR1 MNHEY, CDR2 SMNVEV (reference sequence). Trimming left V 6 bases short and J 0 bases short, with 11 bases between. The CDR3 totals 14 residues. The CDR3 nucleotides read TGTGCCAGCAGCTGGGGCAGGGTGAACACTGAAGCTTTCTTT. It translates to CASSWGRVNTEAFF.

CDR3 DNA sequence: TGTGCCAGCAGCGTAGGGCCTAGCGGGTCCAGGGATACGCAGTATTTT. It yields the protein CASSVGPSGSRDTQYF. The rearrangement uses TRBV9 and TRBJ2-3, with 8 bases aligning to TRBD2. The CDR3 consists of 16 residues. V lost 0 bases and J lost 6; bases outside the gene matches: 9. In germline, CDR1 is SGDLS, CDR2 YYNGEE.

This rearrangement joins TRBV10-2 to TRBJ2-1, with TRBD2 identical over 7 bases. With V trimmed by 3 bases and J by 2 bases, 4 bases remained unmatched. Germline values: CDR1 WSHSY, CDR2 SAAADI. The CDR3 runs to 15 residues. The CDR3 DNA reads TGCGCCAGCAGTGACGGAGGGACTACCTACAATGAGCAGTTCTTC. Its translation: CASSDGGTTYNEQFF.

The V gene is TRBV19, the J gene TRBJ1-6, with TRBD1 matching 9 bases. The ends lost 5 bases at V and 5 bases at J; junction bases unmatched: 10. Germline V CDR1 and CDR2: LNHDA, SQIVND (reference sequence). This CDR3 is 17 amino acids long. This CDR3 is CASSAESTGGDNSPLHF. Written as DNA, the CDR3 is TGTGCCAGTAGTGCAGAATCTACAGGGGGCGATAATTCACCCCTCCACTTT.

The rearrangement joins TRBV5-1 to TRBJ1-4; unclear D gene. There are 14 residues in the CDR3. Between the trimmed V and J ends, which lost 1 base and 4 bases, there was a span of 8 bases. Germline V gene sequence: CDR1 SGHRS, CDR2 YFSETQ. The CDR3 region is CASSLTANNEKLFF. CDR3 nucleotide sequence: TGCGCCAGCAGCTTGACTGCCAATAATGAAAAACTGTTTTTT.

The rearrangement joins TRBV30 to TRBJ1-2; 7 bases are shared with TRBD1. V gave up 5 bases and J gave up 4 bases; unmatched junction bases: 7. The length of the CDR3 is 13 residues. Germline assignment: CDR1 GTSNPN and CDR2 SVGIG (reference sequence). The chain's CDR3 is CAWRTRDSYGYTF. The CDR3 nucleotides read TGTGCCTGGCGTACCCGGGACAGCTATGGCTACACCTTC.

The chain recombines TRBV9 with TRBJ2-5, with D tentatively TRBD1 (5 bases). Per germline, CDR1 SGDLS and CDR2 YYNGEE. CDR3 length: 17 amino acids. Trimming removed 0 bases from V and 7 bases from J, with 22 bases in between. CDR3 coding DNA: TGTGCCAGCAGCGTAGGCCCCTCTACGGTTGGTAGGGGGACCCAGTACTTC. This translates into CASSVGPSTVGRGTQYF. Together with reference TRBV9 and TRBJ2-5, the CDR3 gives the full variable domain: DSGVTQTPKHLITATGQRVTLRCSPRSGDLSVYWYQQSLDQGLQFLIQYYNGEERAKGNILERFSAQQFPDLHSELNLSSLELGDSALYFCASSVGPSTVGRGTQYFGPGTRLLVL.

The chain has TRBV28 and TRBJ1-3, with 8 nucleotides matching TRBD1. The CDR3 consists of 16 residues. CDR1 is MDHEN, CDR2 SYDVKM, per germline. Trimming took 2 bases from V and 4 from J; bases not matched to a gene: 7. The CDR3 sequence is CASSLPPRTGGNTIYF. The DNA of the CDR3 is TGTGCCAGCAGTTTACCTCCTCGGACAGGGGGAAACACCATATATTTT.

This chain links TRBV5-1 with TRBJ2-5; D is possibly TRBD1 (6 bases). CDR3 length: 14 residues. V lost 1 base and J lost 1, with 8 bases in between. Per the germline V gene, CDR1 is SGHRS and CDR2 is YFSETQ. CDR3 residues: CASSLTGPQETQYF. Here the CDR3 DNA reads TGCGCCAGCAGCTTGACAGGGCCCCAAGAGACCCAGTACTTC. Drawing the rest from reference TRBV5-1 and TRBJ2-5, the complete variable domain is KAGVTQTPRYLIKTRGQQVTLSCSPISGHRSVSWYQQTPGQGLQFLFEYFSETQRNKGNFPGRFSGRQFSNSRSEMNVSTLELGDSALYLCASSLTGPQETQYFGPGTRLLVL.

This clone was found once. V and J are TRBV7-6 and TRBJ2-1, with 10 bases identical to TRBD2. CDR3 length equals 16 residues. V lost 5 bases and J lost 2; bases outside the gene matches: 6. Germline V gene sequence: CDR1 SGHVS, CDR2 FNYEAQ. The CDR3 is CASSPILAGTYNEQFF. CDR3 nucleotides: TGTGCCAGCAGCCCGATACTAGCGGGAACCTACAATGAGCAGTTCTTC. Drawing the rest from reference TRBV7-6 and TRBJ2-1, the complete variable domain is GAGVSQSPRYKVTKRGQDVALRCDPISGHVSLYWYRQALGQGPEFLTYFNYEAQQDKSGLPNDRFSAERPEGSISTLTIQRTEQRDSAMYRCASSPILAGTYNEQFFGPGTRLTVL.

Regarding this clone: Other nucleotide sequences in the sample specify the same CDR3. The chain uses TRBV6-2 or TRBV6-3 and TRBJ2-1, with D tentatively TRBD2 (6 bases). This CDR3 comprises 13 residues. Germline CDR1 MNHEY, CDR2 SVGEGT. V was clipped by 0 bases and J by 7 bases, with 7 bases between them. CDR3 nucleotides: TGTGCCAGCAGTTACTCGGCGGGAAATGAGCAGTTCTTC. This codes for CASSYSAGNEQFF.

The V and J genes are TRBV5-6 and TRBJ2-5; the D is unclear. CDR3 length equals 16 residues. V lost 4 bases and J 5 bases, leaving 21 bases between the germline ends. The V gene's germline CDR1 is SGHDT and CDR2 YYEEEE. The CDR3 here is CASSAATSEIKETQYF. As DNA, the CDR3 is TGTGCCAGCAGCGCGGCTACGTCCGAAATTAAGGAGACCCAGTACTTC.